This T cell receptor (beta chain) was identified during a study of OX40 agonist ivuxolimab in advanced cancers. Study details: Dose-escalation patients had hepatocellular carcinoma, melanoma, renal cell or head and neck cancer. Partial responses occurred in three patients (one hepatocellular carcinoma, two cutaneous melanoma).

CDR1 is GTSNPN, CDR2 SVGIG, per germline (reference sequence). The germline V and J ends were trimmed by 7 bases and 8 bases, with 14 bases remaining between them. The CDR3 extends over 11 amino acids. If patients had autoimmune disease history or systemic immunosuppression, they were excluded. The repertoire was sequenced with immunoSEQ multiplex PCR; TCRdb's copy has only in-frame clones and lacks some. The sample has fewer than 30,000 clones; about 76% are singletons. The material was CD4+ or CD8+ T cells sorted from blood, obtained in a trial of the OX40 agonist ivuxolimab. The sequence was obtained from an adult with an advanced solid tumor such as melanoma, head and neck, liver or kidney cancer. The rearrangement uses TRBV30 and TRBJ1-2; possible D gene TRBD1, 6 bases. CDR3 loop: CASEWGTGYTF. DNA for the CDR3: TGTGCCTCGGAATGGGGGACAGGCTACACCTTC.